One and the same sample provided the 30 T cell receptor beta chains below, sequenced in a study of regulatory T cells in long-lasting Graves disease. With iRepertoire HTBI primers and Arm-PCR of CDR3 regions, TCR beta libraries were built. MiXCR, run by TCRdb on the multiplex PCR reads, gives a single entry per CDR3 protein. This table has about 400,000 distinct CDR3 sequences, around 15% appearing once. Regarding time point: newly diagnosed GD, antithyroid drugs for less than 3 months. The TCR library was prepared using RNA isolated from PBMCs. These data were likewise used in another study, on T cells in Graves' hyperthyroidism and ophthalmopathy.

Sequences were derived from peripheral blood mononuclear cells (PBMCs), sampled at new diagnosis, from a patient treated with antithyroid drugs. These receptor sequences come from a woman aged 18-29 years with Graves disease.

A few counts support this clonotype. The gene calls are TRBV5-1 and TRBJ1-2; unclear D gene. The CDR3 totals 13 residues. CDR1 is SGHRS and CDR2 is YFSETQ in the germline V gene. The V end lost 0 bases, the J end lost 8 bases, and 11 bases lay between the germline ends. The CDR3 region is CASSLGGLGGYTF. CDR3 in DNA: TGCGCCAGCAGCTTGGGTGGGCTTGGAGGCTACACCTTC.

This clonotype was observed many times. The chain combines TRBV2 with TRBJ1-4; D is unclear. V was cut by 1 base and J by 4 bases, with 4 bases left in between. This CDR3 region has 13 residues. Germline CDR1 is SNHLY and CDR2 is FYNNEI. The CDR3 loop is CASSEGGNEKLFF. The CDR3, as DNA: TGTGCCAGCAGTGAAGGGGGTAATGAAAAACTGTTTTTT.

This clonotype was detected ten times or more. The chain employs TRBV11-2 and TRBJ2-7; 14 bases line up with TRBD2. Germline V CDR1 and CDR2: SGHAT, FQNNGV. V shed 5 bases, J shed 6 bases, and the junction held 3 bases outside the gene matches. The CDR3 runs to 14 residues. This chain's CDR3 is CASSPGLAGGEQYF. The CDR3 DNA sequence: TGTGCCAGCAGCCCCGGACTAGCGGGAGGCGAGCAGTACTTC.

This clonotype was found many times. This chain joins TRBV28 and TRBJ1-5; TRBD1 is a possible D gene (5 bases). V was trimmed by 6 bases and J by 2 bases, leaving 17 bases between them. CDR1 and CDR2 from the germline V gene are MDHEN and SYDVKM. This CDR3 has 16 residues. The CDR3 protein is CASSPRGARGNQPQHF. CDR3 DNA sequence: TGTGCCAGCAGCCCCCGGGGCGCCAGGGGCAATCAGCCCCAGCATTTT.

This clonotype was detected only a few times. The chain couples TRBV7-9 to TRBJ1-2, with D unclear. This CDR3 has 13 residues. Looked up from germline, CDR1 is SEHNR and CDR2 is FQNEAQ (reference sequence). V lost 0 bases and J lost 6, with 8 bases in between. The CDR3 coding sequence is TGTGCCAGCAGCTTAGCGAGGCAAGATGGCTACACCTTC. It encodes CASSLARQDGYTF.

The chain combines TRBV3-1 with TRBJ2-5, with 8 bases lining up with TRBD2. The germline V gene encodes CDR1 LGHDT and CDR2 YNNKEL (reference sequence). CDR3 length: 16 residues. Unmatched junction bases numbered 11, after V lost 6 bases and J lost 2 bases. The DNA for the CDR3 is TGTGCCAGCAGTTTGGCGGGTAGCGGGGCTCAAGAGACCCAGTACTTC. Translated: CASSLAGSGAQETQYF.

This clonotype was seen ten or more times. The V call is TRBV5-1, the J call TRBJ2-1; TRBD1 matches at 7 bases. V lost 4 bases and J lost 12; bases outside the gene matches: 10. CDR3 size: 13 residues. The germline V gene has CDR1 SGHRS and CDR2 YFSETQ. CDR3 coding DNA: TGCGCCAGCAGCATCCGACAGGGCTCGGGGCAGTTCTTC. It translates to CASSIRQGSGQFF.

The chain uses TRBV18 and TRBJ1-2; a possible D gene is TRBD1 (5 bases). Trimming pared 4 bases from V and 4 bases from J, leaving 13 bases between. CDR1 and CDR2 from the germline V gene are KGHSH and LQKENI. CDR3 length: 14 amino acids. The CDR3 sequence: CASSLKDKTYGYTF. The CDR3 DNA reads TGTGCCAGCTCACTGAAGGACAAAACCTATGGCTACACCTTC.

There are many counts of this clonotype. This chain joins TRBV6-2 or TRBV6-3 and TRBJ2-1; 7 bases match TRBD2. The CDR3 totals 14 residues. Germline loops: CDR1 MNHEY, CDR2 SVGEGT. V lost 6 bases to trimming and J lost 0 bases; unmatched junction nucleotides: 2. The DNA of the CDR3 is TGTGCCAGCAGCGGGGGGTTCTCCTACAATGAGCAGTTCTTC. The encoded protein is CASSGGFSYNEQFF.

Only a few counts were recorded for this clonotype. One end of the junction does not line up with germline, which may come from a read error. The chain couples TRBV5-6 to TRBJ2-2; D ambiguous. The CDR3 length is 13 residues. CDR1 SGHDT and CDR2 YYEEEE come from the germline V gene. The CDR3 coding sequence is TGTGCCAGCAGCTCAACGAGACTTTTAGAGCTGTCTTTT. Protein sequence: CASSSTRLLELSF. The entire variable domain, with the rest obtained from reference TRBV5-6 and TRBJ2-2, is as follows: DAGVTQSPTHLIKTRGQQVTLRCSPKSGHDTVSWYQQALGQGPQFIFQYYEEEERQRGNFPDRFSGHQFPNYSSELNVNALLLGDSALYLCASSSTRLLELSFGEGSRLTVL.

This clonotype was seen only a few times. CDR3 nucleotides: TGTGCCACCAGCAAGGCCGGGGTCCCCGGGGGGAACACTGAAGCTTTCTTT. This gives the protein CATSKAGVPGGNTEAFF. The chain has TRBV15 and TRBJ1-1; D might be TRBD1 (5 bases). V lost 4 bases to trimming and J lost 1 base, with 19 bases between them. The germline V gene encodes CDR1 LNHNV and CDR2 YYDKDF (reference sequence). The CDR3 runs to 17 residues.

This clonotype was seen at least ten times. The chain joins TRBV6-2 or TRBV6-3 to TRBJ2-7; D uncertain. The CDR3 is made up of 14 amino acids. With 4 bases removed from V and 2 bases from J, the gap between germline ends came to 12 bases. CDR1 is MNHEY and CDR2 is SVGEGT in the germline V gene. The CDR3 DNA sequence: TGTGCCAGCAGTTCCTCGTGGGATCCCTACGAGCAGTACTTC. As protein: CASSSSWDPYEQYF.

This chain connects TRBV20-1 to TRBJ2-5; tentatively, D is TRBD2 (5 bases). The CDR3 spans 14 residues. V was cut by 6 bases and J by 3 bases, with 17 bases left in between. Germline CDR1 and CDR2: DFQATT and SNEGSKA (reference sequence). The DNA of the CDR3 is TGCAGTGCGCGGAAGCCCGGGGTGGAAGAGACCCAGTACTTC. Amino acid sequence: CSARKPGVEETQYF.

This clonotype was recorded once. A much more abundant neighbour one base away suggests this may be a read error. The V and J genes are TRBV20-1 and TRBJ2-3, with 7 positions matching TRBD2. CDR3 length: 15 amino acids. Germline values: CDR1 DFQATT, CDR2 SNEGSKA (reference sequence). The DNA for the CDR3 is TGCAGTGCTAGAGATCCCGGGAGGAACACAGGTACGCAGTATTTT. This sequence encodes CSARDPGRNTGTQYF.

This clonotype showed up many times. The chain combines TRBV12-3 or TRBV12-4 with TRBJ2-7; tentatively, D is TRBD2 (6 bases). V lost 5 bases and J 4 bases, leaving 12 bases between the germline ends. The CDR3 extends over 13 amino acids. In nucleotides, the CDR3 is TGTGCCAGCAGTCAAGCGGGCAAGTACGAGCAGTACTTC. It specifies CASSQAGKYEQYF.

This clonotype was observed a handful of times. The chain recombines TRBV15 with TRBJ1-4, with no clear D. The length of the CDR3 is 14 residues. Germline V gene lookup returns CDR1 LNHNV and CDR2 YYDKDF (reference sequence). Trimming took off 0 bases at V and 6 bases at J, with 8 bases between the two ends. The DNA for the CDR3 is TGTGCCACCAGCAGAGAGACGAGGGATGAAAAACTGTTTTTT. Protein product: CATSRETRDEKLFF.

As for this clonotype: Possible read error: a much larger clone is one base away. The rearrangement uses TRBV6-5 and TRBJ2-1; 10 nucleotides agree with TRBD2. TRBJ2-5 matches the DNA end more closely, so the J call is doubtful. The CDR3 is made up of 17 amino acids. CDR1 MNHEY and CDR2 SVGAGI come from the germline V gene. Here the CDR3 reads CASSYSMWSGGGETQYF. DNA for the CDR3: TGTGCCAGCAGTTACTCGATGTGGAGCGGGGGGGGAGAGACCCAGTACTTC.

This clonotype was counted a few times. CDR3 region: CASRVLMSNQPQHF. CDR3 nucleotide sequence: TGTGCCAGCAGGGTACTGATGAGCAATCAGCCCCAGCATTTT. The chain joins TRBV6-2 or TRBV6-3 to TRBJ1-5; D gene unclear. Germline CDR1 reads MNHEY; CDR2 reads SVGEGT. There are 14 residues in the CDR3. V lost 6 bases, J lost 1 base, and 10 bases lay in between.

The chain recombines TRBV15 with TRBJ1-5, with D maybe TRBD1 (6 bases). The CDR3 totals 15 residues. Germline V lookup: CDR1 LNHNV, CDR2 YYDKDF (reference sequence). Trimming removed 3 bases at V and 0 bases at J, with 9 bases between. CDR3 in amino acids: CATSSRGNSNQPQHF. In DNA form, the CDR3 reads TGTGCCACCAGCAGTAGGGGGAATAGCAATCAGCCCCAGCATTTT. Full variable domain (remainder filled in from reference TRBV15 and TRBJ1-5): DAMVIQNPRYQVTQFGKPVTLSCSQTLNHNVMYWYQQKSSQAPKLLFHYYDKDFNNEADTPDNFQSRRPNTSFCFLDIRSPGLGDTAMYLCATSSRGNSNQPQHFGDGTRLSIL.

This clonotype was picked up a small number of times. V and J are TRBV6-1 and TRBJ1-5; D is unclear. The V gene's germline CDR1 is MNHNS and CDR2 SASEGT. V gave up 4 bases and J gave up 0 bases, with 10 bases separating them. CDR3 length: 15 amino acids. In DNA, the CDR3 is TGTGCCAGCAGTGTAACAGCCCATAGCAATCAGCCCCAGCATTTT. Translated, it gives CASSVTAHSNQPQHF.

The J gene is TRBJ1-2, the V gene TRBV6-5; D is possibly TRBD1 (6 bases). Per the germline V gene, CDR1 is MNHEY and CDR2 is SVGAGI. The CDR3 is 13 residues long. Trimming took off 2 bases at V and 7 bases at J, with 11 bases between the two ends. The CDR3 bases are TGTGCCAGCAGTTACGGATTGACAGGTGGCTACACCTTC. Protein product: CASSYGLTGGYTF.

The chain carries TRBV11-2 and TRBJ1-2, with TRBD1 identical over 9 bases. This CDR3 is built from 13 residues. V trimming: 5 bases; J trimming: 8 bases; junction bases outside the gene matches: 6. Germline CDR1 reads SGHAT; CDR2 reads FQNNGV. Here the CDR3 DNA reads TGTGCCAGCAGCCGGACAGGGGATGAAGGCTACACCTTC. Translation: CASSRTGDEGYTF.

This clonotype was observed at least ten times. The genes are TRBV11-1 and TRBJ2-1; possible D gene TRBD2, 5 bases. There are 17 residues in the CDR3. V lost 5 bases to trimming and J lost 0 bases, with 17 bases between them. Germline CDR1 is SGHAT and CDR2 is FQDESV (reference sequence). The DNA for the CDR3 is TGTGCCAGCAGCCCCCCGAGGGTAGGGCCCTCCTACAATGAGCAGTTCTTC. It codes for CASSPPRVGPSYNEQFF.

This clonotype was observed at least ten times. The chain joins TRBV28 to TRBJ2-4, with D maybe TRBD2 (6 bases). Germline V gives CDR1 MDHEN, CDR2 SYDVKM. Deletions cut 2 bases from V and 1 base from J, with 18 bases between. This CDR3 is built from 18 residues. The CDR3: CASSLTGVRGRAKNIQYF. The CDR3 DNA sequence: TGTGCCAGCAGTTTAACTGGGGTGCGGGGTAGGGCCAAAAACATTCAGTACTTC. Drawing the rest from reference TRBV28 and TRBJ2-4, the complete variable domain is DVKVTQSSRYLVKRTGEKVFLECVQDMDHENMFWYRQDPGLGLRLIYFSYDVKMKEKGDIPEGYSVSREKKERFSLILESASTNQTSMYLCASSLTGVRGRAKNIQYFGAGTRLSVL.

This clonotype was counted many times. The CDR3 loop reads CSAIRDWNTGELFF. Written as DNA, the CDR3 is TGCAGTGCTATCCGGGACTGGAACACCGGGGAGCTGTTTTTT. This sequence joins TRBV20-1 and TRBJ2-2, with TRBD2 as a possible D gene (6 bases). The CDR3 spans 14 residues. Germline-derived CDR1 and CDR2 are DFQATT and SNEGSKA (reference sequence). V shed 4 bases and J shed 1 base, with 10 bases lying between them.

This chain uses TRBV5-1 with TRBJ1-5; D is unresolved. The V end was cut by 3 bases, the J end by 3 bases, with 13 bases between. CDR1 SGHRS and CDR2 YFSETQ come from the germline V gene. CDR3 length: 15 amino acids. CDR3 in DNA: TGCGCCAGCAGCTCGGTATTACCCGCCAATCAGCCCCAGCATTTT. Its protein is CASSSVLPANQPQHF.

This clonotype showed up many times. This rearrangement joins TRBV11-1 to TRBJ2-1; TRBD2 is a possible D gene (5 bases). Trimming took off 5 bases at V and 6 bases at J, with 14 bases between the two ends. This CDR3 has 14 amino acids. The V gene's germline CDR1 is SGHAT and CDR2 FQDESV (reference sequence). The CDR3 DNA follows: TGTGCCAGCAGCGGGCGGGTCCAGCGCAATGAGCAGTTCTTC. Its protein product is CASSGRVQRNEQFF.

The chain carries TRBV20-1 and TRBJ2-5; tentatively, D is TRBD2 (6 bases). The CDR3 loop spans 15 amino acids. Germline V gene lookup returns CDR1 DFQATT and CDR2 SNEGSKA (reference sequence). V dropped 6 bases and J dropped 2 bases, with 19 bases sitting between them. CDR3 in DNA: TGCAGTGCAAGGATACTAGCCTCAGCTCAAGAGACCCAGTACTTC. It codes for CSARILASAQETQYF.

Ten or more counts support this clonotype. In DNA, the CDR3 is TGCGCCAGCAGCCCCCCAGCGGGTGTTACAGATACGCAGTATTTT. This encodes CASSPPAGVTDTQYF. This chain uses TRBV5-1 with TRBJ2-3, with D perhaps TRBD2 (6 bases). V was shortened by 4 bases and J by 3 bases, with 15 bases between the two germline ends. The CDR3 has 15 residues. CDR1 is SGHRS, CDR2 YFSETQ, per germline.

The chain recombines TRBV30 with TRBJ2-7, with 12 bases that match TRBD1. The CDR3 is 13 amino acids. Germline-derived CDR1 and CDR2 are GTSNPN and SVGIG (reference sequence). The ends lost 5 bases at V and 6 bases at J; junction bases unmatched: 5. This CDR3 reads CAWRRDRGLEQYF. DNA of the CDR3: TGTGCCTGGCGTCGGGACAGGGGGCTCGAGCAGTACTTC.